This TCR beta chain is drawn from a study of T cell responses to AZD1222 COVID-19 vaccine. Study observations and caveats: Females outnumbered males among donors, who were mostly white British; clonal diversity was possibly underestimated.

The CDR3 runs 15 residues. Trimming stripped 2 bases from V and 5 bases from J, with 12 bases between. The germline CDR1 and CDR2 sequences are SGHTA and FQGTGA. As regards this clone: Its antigen is still unknown.

Data came from immunoSEQ multiplex PCR; TCRdb stores just in-frame clones and leaves some out. Counted here are approximately 110,000 clones, about 88% occurring once; the ten biggest clones make up 4% to 5.5%. V gene TRBV7-3 combines with J gene TRBJ1-4; D gene uncertain. This TCR was recovered from an adult in good health. The sequencing used peripheral blood, collected on day 0 of AZD1222 vaccination. The CDR3 loop reads CASSLEGRPNEKLFF. The CDR3 nucleotides read TGTGCCAGCAGCTTAGAGGGAAGACCAAATGAAAAACTGTTTTTT. Supplemented by reference TRBV7-3 and TRBJ1-4, the full variable domain reads GAGVSQTPSNKVTEKGKYVELRCDPISGHTALYWYRQSLGQGPEFLIYFQGTGAADDSGLPNDRFFAVRPEGSVSTLKIQRTERGDSAVYLCASSLEGRPNEKLFFGSGTQLSVL.